A selection of T cell receptor beta chains follows, all from one sample in a study of cytomegalovirus exposure and HLA in healthy donors. Clones were read by immunoSEQ multiplex PCR, and TCRdb kept only the in-frame ones, dropping some. The repertoire has about 130,000 clones, around 80% of them found once; the top ten carry approximately 5%. Sequenced material: PBMCs. These receptors were collected from a man aged 30-40 years in good health and CMV-seronegative. CDR3s include the opening cysteine and the closing phenylalanine or tryptophan. Each record gives: V gene, J gene, D gene, clone size, CDR3 protein, CDR3 DNA. The D gene is left open where the match is weak. Size is stated for part of the rows, as once, few or many counts, or as a class when the clone is expanded.

>TRBV25-1|TRBJ1-2|TRBD1|-
CASSERRDRWNYGYTF
TGTGCCAGCAGTGAGCGAAGGGACAGGTGGAACTATGGCTACACCTTC
>TRBV6-5|TRBJ2-5|-|once
CASSYLGDAKTQYF
TGTGCCAGCAGTTACTTGGGAGACGCGAAGACCCAGTACTTC
>TRBV5-1|TRBJ2-2|TRBD1|-
CASNADRGAAGELFF
TGCGCCAGCAACGCCGACAGGGGCGCGGCCGGGGAGCTGTTTTTT
>TRBV11-2|TRBJ1-1|-|-
CASSLITGEGAFF
TGTGCCAGCAGCTTAATTACGGGTGAAGGAGCTTTCTTT
>TRBV7-2|TRBJ2-7|-|-
CASSLGGGRGTYEQYF
TGTGCCAGCAGCTTAGGGGGGGGCCGTGGGACCTACGAGCAGTACTTC
>TRBV28|TRBJ1-2|-|-
CATNLQGANYGYTF
TGTGCCACCAATTTACAGGGTGCGAACTATGGCTACACCTTC
>TRBV4-1|TRBJ1-1|-|few
CASSSDTEAFF
TGCGCCAGCAGCTCCGACACTGAAGCTTTCTTT
>TRBV4-3|TRBJ2-3|-|once
CASSQGLPDTQYF
TGCGCCAGCAGCCAGGGACTCCCAGATACGCAGTATTTT
>TRBV27|TRBJ1-2|-|-
CASSLTGRGYGYTF
TGTGCCAGCAGTCTTACAGGGAGGGGATATGGCTACACCTTC
>TRBV19|TRBJ2-7|TRBD2|-
CASKRAGTSYEQYF
TGTGCCAGCAAAAGAGCGGGAACCTCCTACGAGCAGTACTTC
>TRBV7-9|TRBJ1-1|-|-
CASSLARVTEAFF
TGTGCCAGCAGCTTAGCGCGGGTGACTGAAGCTTTCTTT
>TRBV18|TRBJ2-5|TRBD2|-
CASSQGLMGRTQYF
TGTGCCAGCTCACAGGGACTAATGGGGAGGACCCAGTACTTC
>TRBV6-6|TRBJ2-7|-|-
CASSYSREHYEQYF
TGTGCCAGCAGTTACTCACGGGAGCACTACGAGCAGTACTTC
>TRBV5-1|TRBJ2-4|-|few
CASSLAPGNAKNIQYF
TGCGCCAGCAGCTTGGCCCCAGGGAATGCCAAAAACATTCAGTACTTC
>TRBV28|TRBJ1-2|-|-
CASRRANYGYTF
TGTGCCAGCAGGAGAGCTAACTATGGCTACACCTTC
>TRBV7-2|TRBJ2-7|-|-
CASAGGSYEQYF
TGTGCCAGCGCTGGTGGGAGTTACGAGCAGTACTTC
>TRBV6-1|TRBJ2-7|TRBD1|-
CATRPGQGREQYF
TGTGCCACCAGACCGGGACAGGGGCGCGAGCAGTACTTC
>TRBV6-5|TRBJ2-7|TRBD1|once
CASRVTGESAYEQYF
TGTGCCAGCAGAGTAACAGGGGAATCGGCCTACGAGCAGTACTTC